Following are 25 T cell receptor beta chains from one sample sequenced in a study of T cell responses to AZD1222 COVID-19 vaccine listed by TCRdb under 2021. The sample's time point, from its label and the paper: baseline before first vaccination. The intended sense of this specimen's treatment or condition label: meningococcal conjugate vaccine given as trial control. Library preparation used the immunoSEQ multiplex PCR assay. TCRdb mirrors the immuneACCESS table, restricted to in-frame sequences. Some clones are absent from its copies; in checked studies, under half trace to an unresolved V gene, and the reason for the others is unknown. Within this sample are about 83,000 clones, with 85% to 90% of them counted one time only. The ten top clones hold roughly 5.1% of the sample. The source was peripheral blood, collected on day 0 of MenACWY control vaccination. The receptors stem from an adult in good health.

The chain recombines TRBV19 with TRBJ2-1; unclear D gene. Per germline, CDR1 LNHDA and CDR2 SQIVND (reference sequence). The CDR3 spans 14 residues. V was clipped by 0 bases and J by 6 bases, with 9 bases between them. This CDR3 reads CASSIDFHPNEQFF. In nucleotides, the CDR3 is TGTGCCAGTAGTATAGATTTCCATCCCAATGAGCAGTTCTTC.

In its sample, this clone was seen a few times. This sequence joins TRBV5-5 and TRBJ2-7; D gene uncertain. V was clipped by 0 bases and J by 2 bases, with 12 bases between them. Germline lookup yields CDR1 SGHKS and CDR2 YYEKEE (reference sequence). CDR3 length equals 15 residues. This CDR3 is CASSLDGAGTYEQYF. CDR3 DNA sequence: TGTGCCAGCAGCTTGGATGGTGCAGGAACCTACGAGCAGTACTTC.

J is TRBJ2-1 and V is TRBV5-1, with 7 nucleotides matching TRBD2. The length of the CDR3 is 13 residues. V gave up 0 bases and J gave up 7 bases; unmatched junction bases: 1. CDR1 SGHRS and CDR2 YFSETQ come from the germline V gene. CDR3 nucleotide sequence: TGCGCCAGCAGCTTGGGAGCGGGAAATGAGCAGTTCTTC. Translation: CASSLGAGNEQFF.

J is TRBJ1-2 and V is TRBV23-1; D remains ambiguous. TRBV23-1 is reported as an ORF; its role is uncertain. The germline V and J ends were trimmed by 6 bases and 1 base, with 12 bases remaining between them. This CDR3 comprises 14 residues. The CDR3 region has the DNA TGCGCCAGCAGCCCCGTTGGGAGTAACTATGGCTACACCTTC. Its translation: CASSPVGSNYGYTF.

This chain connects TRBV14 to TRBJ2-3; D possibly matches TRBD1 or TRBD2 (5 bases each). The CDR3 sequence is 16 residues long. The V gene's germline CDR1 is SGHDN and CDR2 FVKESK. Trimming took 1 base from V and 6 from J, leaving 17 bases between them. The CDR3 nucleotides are TGTGCCAGCAGCCAAGGACGGGGCGGGTGGTCCGATACGCAGTATTTT. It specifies CASSQGRGGWSDTQYF.

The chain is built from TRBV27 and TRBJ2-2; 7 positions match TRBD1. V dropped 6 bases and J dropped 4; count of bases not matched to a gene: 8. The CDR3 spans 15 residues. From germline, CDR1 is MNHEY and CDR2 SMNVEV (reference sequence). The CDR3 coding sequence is TGTGCCAGCAGAATTTACAGGGGCGGCACCGGGGAGCTGTTTTTT. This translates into CASRIYRGGTGELFF.

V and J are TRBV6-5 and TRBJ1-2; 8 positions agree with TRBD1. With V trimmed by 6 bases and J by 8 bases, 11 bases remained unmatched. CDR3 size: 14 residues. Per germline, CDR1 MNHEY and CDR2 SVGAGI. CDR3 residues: CASRGQGKVGGYTF. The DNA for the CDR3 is TGTGCCAGCAGAGGACAGGGCAAGGTGGGGGGCTACACCTTC.

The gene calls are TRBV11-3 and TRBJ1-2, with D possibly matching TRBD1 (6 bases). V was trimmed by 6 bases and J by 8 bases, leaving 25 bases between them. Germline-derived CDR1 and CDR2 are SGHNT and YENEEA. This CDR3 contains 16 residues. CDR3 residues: CASSKGIWRGTKGYTF. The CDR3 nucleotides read TGTGCCAGCAGTAAGGGTATTTGGAGGGGGACGAAGGGCTACACCTTC.

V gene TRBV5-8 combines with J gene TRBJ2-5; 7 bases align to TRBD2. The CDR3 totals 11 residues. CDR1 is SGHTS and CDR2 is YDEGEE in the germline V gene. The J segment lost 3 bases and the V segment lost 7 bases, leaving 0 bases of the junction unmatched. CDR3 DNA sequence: TGTGCCAGCCGGGGGGAAGAGACCCAGTACTTC. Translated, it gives CASRGEETQYF.

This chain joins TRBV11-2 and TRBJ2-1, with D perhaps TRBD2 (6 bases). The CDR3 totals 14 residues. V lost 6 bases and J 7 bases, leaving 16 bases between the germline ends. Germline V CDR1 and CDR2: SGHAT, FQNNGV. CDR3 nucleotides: TGTGCCAGCAGTCCAAGACTAGTAATGAATGAGCAGTTCTTC. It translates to CASSPRLVMNEQFF.

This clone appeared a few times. The CDR3 protein is CASSRRDRVYGYTF. The CDR3 DNA is TGTGCCAGCAGCCGCCGGGACAGGGTCTATGGCTACACCTTC. This chain connects TRBV7-9 to TRBJ1-2; TRBD1 matches 9 bases. Trimming at V came to 5 bases and at J to 4 bases, leaving 5 bases not matched to a gene. The CDR3 has 14 amino acids. Germline CDR1 is SEHNR and CDR2 is FQNEAQ (reference sequence).

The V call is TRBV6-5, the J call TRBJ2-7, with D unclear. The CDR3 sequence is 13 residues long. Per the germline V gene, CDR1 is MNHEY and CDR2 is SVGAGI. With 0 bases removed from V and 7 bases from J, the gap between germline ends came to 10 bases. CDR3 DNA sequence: TGTGCCAGCAGTTACTCGAGAGCCCAAGAGCAGTACTTC. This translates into CASSYSRAQEQYF.

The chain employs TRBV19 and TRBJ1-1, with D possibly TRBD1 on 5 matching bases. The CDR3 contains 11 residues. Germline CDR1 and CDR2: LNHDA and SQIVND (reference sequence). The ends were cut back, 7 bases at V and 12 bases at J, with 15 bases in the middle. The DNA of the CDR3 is TGTGCCAGTAAAACGGGACCTGGGACTTTCTTT. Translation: CASKTGPGTFF.

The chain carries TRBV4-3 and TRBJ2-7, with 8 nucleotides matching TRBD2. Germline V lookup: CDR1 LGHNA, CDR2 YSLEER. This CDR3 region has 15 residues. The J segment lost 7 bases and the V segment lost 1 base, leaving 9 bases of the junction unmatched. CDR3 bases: TGCGCCAGCAGCCAAGGTCCAGCGGGAGACCTTGAGCAGTACTTC. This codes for CASSQGPAGDLEQYF.

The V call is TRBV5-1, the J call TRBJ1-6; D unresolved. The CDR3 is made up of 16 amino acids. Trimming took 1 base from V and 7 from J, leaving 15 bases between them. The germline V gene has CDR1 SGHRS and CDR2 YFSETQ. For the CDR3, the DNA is TGCGCCAGCAGCTTGATCCTGGGAGGTTCGAATTCACCCCTCCACTTT. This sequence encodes CASSLILGGSNSPLHF.

The chain's CDR3 is CALSYGSFEQYF. The DNA of the CDR3 is TGTGCTCTCTCTTACGGGTCGTTTGAGCAGTACTTC. The V and J genes are TRBV30 and TRBJ2-7, with unresolved D. In germline, CDR1 is GTSNPN, CDR2 SVGIG (reference sequence). CDR3 length equals 12 residues.

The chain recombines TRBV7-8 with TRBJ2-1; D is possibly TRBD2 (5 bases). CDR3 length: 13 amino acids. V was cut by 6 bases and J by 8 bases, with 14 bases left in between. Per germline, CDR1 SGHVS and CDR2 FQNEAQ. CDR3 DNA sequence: TGTGCCAGCAGTAAAGGACTCTTGCATGAGCAGTTCTTC. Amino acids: CASSKGLLHEQFF.

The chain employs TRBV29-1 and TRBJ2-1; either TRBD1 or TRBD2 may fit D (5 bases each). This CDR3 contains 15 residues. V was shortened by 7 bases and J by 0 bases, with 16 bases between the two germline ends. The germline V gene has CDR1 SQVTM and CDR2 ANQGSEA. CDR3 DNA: TGCAGCGCCCTACGGGGCTCCAACTCCTACAATGAGCAGTTCTTC. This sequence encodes CSALRGSNSYNEQFF.

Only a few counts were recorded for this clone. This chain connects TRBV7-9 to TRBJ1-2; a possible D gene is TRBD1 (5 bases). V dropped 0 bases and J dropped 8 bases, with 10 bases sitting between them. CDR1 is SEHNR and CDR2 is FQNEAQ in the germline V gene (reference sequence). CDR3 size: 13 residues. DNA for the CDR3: TGTGCCAGCAGCTTAGCCAGGGTGTACGGCTACACCTTC. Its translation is CASSLARVYGYTF.

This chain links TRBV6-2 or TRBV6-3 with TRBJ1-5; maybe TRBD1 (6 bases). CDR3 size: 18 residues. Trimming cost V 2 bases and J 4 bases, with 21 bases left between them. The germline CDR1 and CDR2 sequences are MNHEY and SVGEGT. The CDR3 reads CASSYPPGQQRINQPQHF. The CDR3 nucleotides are TGTGCCAGCAGTTACCCCCCCGGACAGCAAAGAATTAATCAGCCCCAGCATTTT.

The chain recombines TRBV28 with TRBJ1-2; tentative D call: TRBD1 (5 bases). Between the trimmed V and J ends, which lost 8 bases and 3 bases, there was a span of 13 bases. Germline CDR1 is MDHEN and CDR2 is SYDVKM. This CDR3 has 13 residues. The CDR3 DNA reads TGTGCCAGCGCGGGGCTTGTGGACTATGGCTACACCTTC. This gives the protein CASAGLVDYGYTF.

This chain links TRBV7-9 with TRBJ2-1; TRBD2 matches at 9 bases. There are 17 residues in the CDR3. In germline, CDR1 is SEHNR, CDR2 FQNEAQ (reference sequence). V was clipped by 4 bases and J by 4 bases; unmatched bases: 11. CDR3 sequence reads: CASSSPEAGGGYNEQFF. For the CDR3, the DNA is TGTGCCAGCAGCTCCCCCGAGGCGGGAGGGGGATACAATGAGCAGTTCTTC.

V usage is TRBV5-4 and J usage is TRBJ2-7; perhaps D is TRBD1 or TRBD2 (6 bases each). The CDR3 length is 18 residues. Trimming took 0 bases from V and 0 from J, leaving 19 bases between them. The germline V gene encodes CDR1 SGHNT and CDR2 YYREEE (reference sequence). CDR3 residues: CASSLGGGIPGRSYEQYF. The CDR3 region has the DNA TGTGCCAGCAGCTTGGGAGGGGGGATCCCGGGGCGCTCCTACGAGCAGTACTTC.

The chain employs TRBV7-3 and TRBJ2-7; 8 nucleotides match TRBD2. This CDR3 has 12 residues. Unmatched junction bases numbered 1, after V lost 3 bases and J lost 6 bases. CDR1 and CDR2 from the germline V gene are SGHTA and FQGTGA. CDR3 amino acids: CASSFTSGEQYF. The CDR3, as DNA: TGTGCCAGCAGCTTCACTAGCGGCGAGCAGTACTTC.

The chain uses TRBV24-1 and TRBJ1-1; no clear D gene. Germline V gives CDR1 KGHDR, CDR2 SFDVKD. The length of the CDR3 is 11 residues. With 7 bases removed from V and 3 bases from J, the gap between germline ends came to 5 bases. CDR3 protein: CATRNHTEAFF. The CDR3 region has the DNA TGTGCCACCAGAAATCACACTGAAGCTTTCTTT.